This is a list of T cell receptor beta chains from one sample in a study of shared clonotypes between healthy human individuals. Sequenced by immunoSEQ multiplex PCR; TCRdb stores in-frame clones only, minus some. This sample yields more than 2 million clones, of which about 94% are seen a single time; about 0.13% belongs to the top ten. The sample taken for sequencing was naive CD4+ T cells sorted from blood. The receptors were sampled from a man younger than 30 in good health. CDR3s include the opening cysteine and the closing phenylalanine or tryptophan. D genes are given only for firm matches.

TRBV7-2	TRBJ2-2	TRBD2	TGTGCCAGCAGCCGAGTAGCGGGGAACACCGGGGAGCTGTTTTTT	CASSRVAGNTGELFF
TRBV6-1	TRBJ2-7	TRBD1	TGTGCCAGCAGTGGACCTAACCGGGACAGGGGAATCAACGAGCAGTACTTC	CASSGPNRDRGINEQYF
TRBV9	TRBJ1-2	TRBD1	TGTGCCAGCAGCGTAACCGGGACAGACTATGGCTACACCTTC	CASSVTGTDYGYTF
TRBV18	TRBJ1-1	-	TGTGCCAGCTCAGATTCTACAGGGACAGCTTTCTTT	CASSDSTGTAFF
TRBV28	TRBJ1-5	-	TGTGCCAGCAGTCCCGGGACGCCGGGTCAGGCCCAGCATTTT	CASSPGTPGQAQHF
TRBV19	TRBJ1-5	TRBD1	TGTGCCAGTAGTATAAGAGCGGCAGGGGGAGGCAATCAGCCCCAGCATTTT	CASSIRAAGGGNQPQHF
TRBV6-1	TRBJ2-7	-	TGTGCCAGCAGTGACGGGTTACCGCTGTCCTACGAGCAGTACTTC	CASSDGLPLSYEQYF
TRBV6-6	TRBJ2-7	TRBD1	TGTGCCAGCAGTTACGGACAGGGTCGCGAGCAGTACTTC	CASSYGQGREQYF
TRBV13	TRBJ2-7	TRBD1	TGTGCCAGCAGCCCCAGGGACAGAGTATACGAGCAGTACTTC	CASSPRDRVYEQYF
TRBV6-1	TRBJ2-2	TRBD2	TGTGCCAGCAGTACCGGGACTAGGAACACCGGGGAGCTGTTTTTT	CASSTGTRNTGELFF